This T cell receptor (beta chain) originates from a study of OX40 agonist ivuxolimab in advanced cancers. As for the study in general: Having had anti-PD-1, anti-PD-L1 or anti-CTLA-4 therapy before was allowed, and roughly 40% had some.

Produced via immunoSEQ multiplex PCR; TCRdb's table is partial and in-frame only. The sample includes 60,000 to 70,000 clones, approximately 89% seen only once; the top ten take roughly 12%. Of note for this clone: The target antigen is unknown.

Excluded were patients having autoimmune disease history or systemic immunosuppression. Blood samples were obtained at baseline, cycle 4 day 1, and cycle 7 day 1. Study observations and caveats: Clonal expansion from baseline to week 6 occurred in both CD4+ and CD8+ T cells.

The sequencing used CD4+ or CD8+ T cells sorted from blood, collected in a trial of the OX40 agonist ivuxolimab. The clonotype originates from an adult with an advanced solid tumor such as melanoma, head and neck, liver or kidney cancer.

DNA for the CDR3: TGTGCCAGCAGTGAAGAGGGGGCCCCATCCTACGAGCAGTACTTC. Translated: CASSEEGAPSYEQYF. This chain connects TRBV2 to TRBJ2-7; 7 positions match TRBD1. The V gene end was trimmed by 1 base and the J gene end by 1 base; junction bases not matched to a gene: 4. CDR3 size: 15 residues. Germline lookup yields CDR1 SNHLY and CDR2 FYNNEI. The full variable domain, with the rest looked up from reference TRBV2 and TRBJ2-7, is EPEVTQTPSHQVTQMGQEVILRCVPISNHLYFYWYRQILGQKVEFLVSFYNNEISEKSEIFDDQFSVERPDGSNFTLKIRSTKLEDSAMYFCASSEEGAPSYEQYFGPGTRLTVT.